This TCR beta chain was sequenced for a study of tumor T cells in aggressive B-cell lymphoma. The table came from immunoSEQ multiplex PCR; TCRdb's copy has only in-frame clones and leaves some out. The sample includes approximately 6,800 clones, nearly 90% of them seen just once. Sequenced material: tumor tissue. This clonotype was obtained from an adult with diffuse large B cell lymphoma. Some clones in this sample may be carry-over from other donors' samples.

The CDR3 nucleotides read TGCGCCAGCAGCTTGGCCGGCGGCGCCTACGAGCAGTACTTC. It translates to CASSLAGGAYEQYF. The chain employs TRBV5-1 and TRBJ2-7; unclear D gene. The CDR3 runs to 14 residues. The germline V gene has CDR1 SGHRS and CDR2 YFSETQ. Trimming shortened V by 0 bases and J by 2 bases, and 9 bases separated the two germline ends.